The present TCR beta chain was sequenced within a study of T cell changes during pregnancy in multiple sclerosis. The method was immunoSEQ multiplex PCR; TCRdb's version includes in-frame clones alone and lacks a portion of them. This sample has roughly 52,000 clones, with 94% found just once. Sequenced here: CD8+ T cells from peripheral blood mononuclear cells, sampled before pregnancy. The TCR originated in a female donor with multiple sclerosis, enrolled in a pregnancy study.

CDR3 protein: CASSHGQINYEQYF. For the CDR3, the DNA is TGTGCCAGCTCCCACGGACAGATTAACTACGAGCAGTACTTC. The rearrangement uses TRBV18 and TRBJ2-7; TRBD1 might be the D (6 bases). V was clipped by 6 bases and J by 3 bases, with 15 bases between them. The CDR3 runs 14 residues. Germline V gene data show CDR1 as KGHSH and CDR2 as LQKENI.